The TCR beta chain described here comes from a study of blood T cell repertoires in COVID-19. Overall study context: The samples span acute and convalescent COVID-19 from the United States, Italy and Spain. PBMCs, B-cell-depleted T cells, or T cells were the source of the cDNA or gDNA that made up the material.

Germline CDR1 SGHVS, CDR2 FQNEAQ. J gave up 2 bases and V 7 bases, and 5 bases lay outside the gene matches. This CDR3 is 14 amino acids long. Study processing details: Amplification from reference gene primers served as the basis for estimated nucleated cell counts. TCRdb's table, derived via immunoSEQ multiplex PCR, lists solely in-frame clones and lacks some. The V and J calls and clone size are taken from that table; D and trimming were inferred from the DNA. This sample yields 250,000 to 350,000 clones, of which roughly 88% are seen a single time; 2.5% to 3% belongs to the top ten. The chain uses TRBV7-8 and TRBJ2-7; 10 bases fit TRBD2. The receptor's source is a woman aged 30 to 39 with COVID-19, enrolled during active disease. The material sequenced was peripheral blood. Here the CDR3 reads CASTSGTSAYEQYF. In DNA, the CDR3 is TGTGCCAGCACCTCAGGGACTAGCGCCTACGAGCAGTACTTC.